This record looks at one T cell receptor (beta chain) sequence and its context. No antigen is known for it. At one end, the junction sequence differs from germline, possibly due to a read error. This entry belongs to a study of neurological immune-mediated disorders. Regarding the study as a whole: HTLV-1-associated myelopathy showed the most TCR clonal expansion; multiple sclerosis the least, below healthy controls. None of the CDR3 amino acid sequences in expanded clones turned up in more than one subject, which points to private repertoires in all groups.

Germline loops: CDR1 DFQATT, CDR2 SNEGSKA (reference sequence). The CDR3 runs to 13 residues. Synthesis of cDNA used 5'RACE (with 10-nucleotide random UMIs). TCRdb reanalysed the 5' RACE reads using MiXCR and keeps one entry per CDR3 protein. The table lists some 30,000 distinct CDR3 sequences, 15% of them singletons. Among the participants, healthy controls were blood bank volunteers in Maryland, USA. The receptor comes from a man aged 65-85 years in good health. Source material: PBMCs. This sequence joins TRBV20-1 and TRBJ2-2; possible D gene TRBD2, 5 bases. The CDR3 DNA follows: TGCAGTGCTCGCCGGGTTAGGTCCGGGGAGCCGTTTTTT. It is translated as CSARRVRSGEPFF.